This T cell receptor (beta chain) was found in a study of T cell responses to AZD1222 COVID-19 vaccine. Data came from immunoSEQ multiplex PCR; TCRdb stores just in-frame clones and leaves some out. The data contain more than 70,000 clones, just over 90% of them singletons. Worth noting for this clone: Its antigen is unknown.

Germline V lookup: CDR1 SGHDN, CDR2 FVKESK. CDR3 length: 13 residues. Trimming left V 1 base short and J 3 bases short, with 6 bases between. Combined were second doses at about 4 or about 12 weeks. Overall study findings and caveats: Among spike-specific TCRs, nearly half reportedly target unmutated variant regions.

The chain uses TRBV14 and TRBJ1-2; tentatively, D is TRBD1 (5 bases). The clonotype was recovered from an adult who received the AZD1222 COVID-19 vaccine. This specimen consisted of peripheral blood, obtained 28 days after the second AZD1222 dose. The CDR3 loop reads CASSQGGHYGYTF. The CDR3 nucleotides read TGTGCCAGCAGCCAAGGGGGACACTATGGCTACACCTTC.